What follows are 7 T cell receptor beta chains derived from one specimen sequenced in a study of cytomegalovirus exposure and HLA in healthy donors. The PCR used 60 Vbeta and 13 Jbeta primers. The data were produced by immunoSEQ multiplex PCR, yet TCRdb's version contains in-frame clones alone and is incomplete. The table includes 170,000 or so clones, about four fifths detected once. The specimen sequenced was PBMCs. These TCRs come from a girl under 18 in good health and CMV-seropositive.

The V and J genes are TRBV2 and TRBJ2-1; D gene unclear. The length of the CDR3 is 14 residues. In germline, CDR1 is SNHLY, CDR2 FYNNEI. V dropped 1 base and J dropped 8 bases, with 12 bases sitting between them. The CDR3 here is CASSEESPADEQFF. CDR3 sequence (DNA): TGTGCCAGCAGTGAAGAATCCCCGGCGGATGAGCAGTTCTTC.

The rearrangement uses TRBV4-2 and TRBJ1-4; D may be TRBD1 (5 bases). The CDR3 runs to 16 residues. V gave up 3 bases and J gave up 0 bases, with 11 bases separating them. Germline V gene sequence: CDR1 LGHNA, CDR2 YNFKEQ. The CDR3 is CASSHGGDSTNEKLFF. For the CDR3, the DNA is TGTGCCAGCAGCCACGGGGGTGACTCAACTAATGAAAAACTGTTTTTT.

This chain joins TRBV25-1 and TRBJ2-7; tentatively, D is TRBD1 (5 bases). The CDR3 is 14 residues long. V gave up 8 bases and J gave up 0 bases, with 14 bases separating them. Germline lookup yields CDR1 MGHDK and CDR2 SYGVNS. The CDR3 region is CASSRRQSSYEQYF. The DNA of the CDR3 is TGTGCCAGCTCCCGGCGACAGAGCTCCTACGAGCAGTACTTC.

The chain carries TRBV7-8 and TRBJ1-1; no definite D call. The CDR3 consists of 13 residues. CDR1 is SGHVS and CDR2 is FQNEAQ in the germline V gene. Trimming removed 5 bases at V and 4 bases at J, with 11 bases between. The CDR3 reads CASSQREGTEAFF. The DNA for the CDR3 is TGTGCCAGCAGCCAGCGGGAGGGCACTGAAGCTTTCTTT.

The gene calls are TRBV20-1 and TRBJ2-7, with D tentatively TRBD2 (5 bases). Germline V gene lookup returns CDR1 DFQATT and CDR2 SNEGSKA (reference sequence). This CDR3 is 11 amino acids long. With 7 bases removed from V and 9 bases from J, the gap between germline ends came to 16 bases. CDR3 DNA: TGCAGTGGGGGAGTACTACGCGGGCAGTACTTC. Translation: CSGGVLRGQYF.

CDR3: CAWSVRNGRPADTEAFF. The CDR3 nucleotides are TGTGCCTGGAGTGTACGGAATGGTCGCCCGGCGGACACTGAAGCTTTCTTT. The chain combines TRBV30 with TRBJ1-1, with unresolved D. Between the trimmed V and J ends, which lost 0 bases and 3 bases, there was a span of 20 bases. The CDR3 sequence is 17 residues long. CDR1 is GTSNPN, CDR2 SVGIG, per germline (reference sequence).

The V and J genes are TRBV4-1 and TRBJ2-2; 8 bases fit TRBD1. CDR1 and CDR2 from the germline V gene are MGHRA and YSYEKL. The CDR3 totals 14 residues. V was clipped by 3 bases and J by 6 bases; unmatched bases: 3. CDR3 DNA: TGCGCCAGCAGCCATGGACAGGGCGCCGGGGAGCTGTTTTTT. This gives the protein CASSHGQGAGELFF.